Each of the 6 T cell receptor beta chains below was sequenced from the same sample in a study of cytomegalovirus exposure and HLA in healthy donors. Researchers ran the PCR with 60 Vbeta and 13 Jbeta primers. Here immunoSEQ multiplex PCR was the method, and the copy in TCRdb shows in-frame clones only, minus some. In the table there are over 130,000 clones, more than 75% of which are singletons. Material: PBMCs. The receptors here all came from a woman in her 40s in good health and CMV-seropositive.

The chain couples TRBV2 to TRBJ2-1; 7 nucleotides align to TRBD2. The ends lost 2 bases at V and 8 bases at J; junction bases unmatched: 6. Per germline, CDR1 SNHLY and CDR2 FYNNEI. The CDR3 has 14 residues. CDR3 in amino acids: CASSERGLEDEQFF. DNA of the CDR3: TGTGCCAGCAGTGAACGCGGACTAGAGGATGAGCAGTTCTTC.

CDR3 loop: CASSFGLAGVDTQYF. The CDR3, as DNA: TGCGCCAGCAGCTTTGGCCTTGCGGGAGTAGATACGCAGTATTTT. This chain uses TRBV5-1 with TRBJ2-3; 7 bases map to TRBD2. Trimming at V came to 2 bases and at J to 5 bases, leaving 8 bases not matched to a gene. There are 15 residues in the CDR3. Germline loops: CDR1 SGHRS, CDR2 YFSETQ.

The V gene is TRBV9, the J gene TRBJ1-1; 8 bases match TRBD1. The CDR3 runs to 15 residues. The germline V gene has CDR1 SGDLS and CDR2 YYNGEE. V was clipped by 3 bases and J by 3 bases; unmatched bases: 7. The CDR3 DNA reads TGTGCCAGCAGCGGCCGGGACAGGTCGGACACTGAAGCTTTCTTT. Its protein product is CASSGRDRSDTEAFF.

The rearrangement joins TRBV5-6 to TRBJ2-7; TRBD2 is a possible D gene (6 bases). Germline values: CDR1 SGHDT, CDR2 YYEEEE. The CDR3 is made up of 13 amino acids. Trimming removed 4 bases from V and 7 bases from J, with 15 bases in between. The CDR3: CASSAGPAKEQYF. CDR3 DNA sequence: TGTGCCAGCAGCGCGGGACCTGCAAAAGAGCAGTACTTC. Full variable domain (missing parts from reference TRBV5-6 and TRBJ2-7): DAGVTQSPTHLIKTRGQQVTLRCSPKSGHDTVSWYQQALGQGPQFIFQYYEEEERQRGNFPDRFSGHQFPNYSSELNVNALLLGDSALYLCASSAGPAKEQYFGPGTRLTVT.

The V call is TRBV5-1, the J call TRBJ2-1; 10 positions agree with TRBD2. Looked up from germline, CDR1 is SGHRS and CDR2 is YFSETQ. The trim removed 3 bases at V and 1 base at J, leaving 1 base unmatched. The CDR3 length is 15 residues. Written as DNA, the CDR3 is TGCGCCAGCAGCTCGACTAGCGGGTCCTACAATGAGCAGTTCTTC. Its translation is CASSSTSGSYNEQFF.

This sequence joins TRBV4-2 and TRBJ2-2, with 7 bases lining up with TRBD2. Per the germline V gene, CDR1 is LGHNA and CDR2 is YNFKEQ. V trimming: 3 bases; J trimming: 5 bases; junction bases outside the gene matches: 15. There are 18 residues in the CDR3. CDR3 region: CASSQSLADSTLTGELFF. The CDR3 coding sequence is TGTGCCAGCAGCCAGTCGCTAGCGGACTCAACCTTAACCGGGGAGCTGTTTTTT.